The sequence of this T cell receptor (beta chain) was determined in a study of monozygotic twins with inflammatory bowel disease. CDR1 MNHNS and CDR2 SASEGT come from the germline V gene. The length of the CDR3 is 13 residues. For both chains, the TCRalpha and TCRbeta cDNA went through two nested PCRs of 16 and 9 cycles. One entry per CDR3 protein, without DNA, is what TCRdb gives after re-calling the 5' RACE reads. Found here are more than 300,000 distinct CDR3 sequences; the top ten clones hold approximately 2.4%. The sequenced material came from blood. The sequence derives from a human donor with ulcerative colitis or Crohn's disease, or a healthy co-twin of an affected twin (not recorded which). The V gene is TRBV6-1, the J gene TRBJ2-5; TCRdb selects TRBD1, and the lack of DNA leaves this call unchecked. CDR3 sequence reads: CASVLGTQETQYF.